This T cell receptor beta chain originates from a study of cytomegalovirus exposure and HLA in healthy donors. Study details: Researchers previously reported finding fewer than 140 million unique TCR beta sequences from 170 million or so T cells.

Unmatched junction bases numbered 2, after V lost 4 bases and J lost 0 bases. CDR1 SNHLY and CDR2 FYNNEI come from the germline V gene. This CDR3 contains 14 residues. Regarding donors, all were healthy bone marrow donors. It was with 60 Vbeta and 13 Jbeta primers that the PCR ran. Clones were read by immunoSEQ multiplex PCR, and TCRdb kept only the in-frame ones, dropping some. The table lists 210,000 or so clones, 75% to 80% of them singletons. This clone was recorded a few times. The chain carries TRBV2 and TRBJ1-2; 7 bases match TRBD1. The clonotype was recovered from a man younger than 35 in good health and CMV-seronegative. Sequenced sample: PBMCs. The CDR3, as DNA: TGTGCCAGCAGTGGACAGGGCCCTAACTATGGCTACACCTTC. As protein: CASSGQGPNYGYTF. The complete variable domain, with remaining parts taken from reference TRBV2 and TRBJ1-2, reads EPEVTQTPSHQVTQMGQEVILRCVPISNHLYFYWYRQILGQKVEFLVSFYNNEISEKSEIFDDQFSVERPDGSNFTLKIRSTKLEDSAMYFCASSGQGPNYGYTFGSGTRLTVV.